A selection of T cell receptor beta chains follows, all from one sample in a study of OX40 agonist ivuxolimab in advanced cancers. TCRdb's table, derived via immunoSEQ multiplex PCR, lists solely in-frame clones and lacks some. The sample has tens of thousands of clones; 90% are singletons. The source material was CD4+ or CD8+ T cells sorted from blood, sampled in a trial of the OX40 agonist ivuxolimab. Receptors were obtained from an adult with an advanced solid tumor such as melanoma, head and neck, liver or kidney cancer. Each CDR3 is given with its conserved first and last residue. The order of the fields is J gene, clone size, V gene, D gene, CDR3 DNA, CDR3 protein. The D gene is left open where the match is weak. A row's size may be missing; if present it is once, few, many or a size class.

TRBJ2-7,-,TRBV7-9,-,TGTGCCAGCAGCTTAATGGACAGTGAGCAGTACTTC,CASSLMDSEQYF
TRBJ2-2,-,TRBV7-2,TRBD2,TGTGCCAGCAGCCCCCGACTAGCGGGAGACGCCGGGGAGCTGTTTTTT,CASSPRLAGDAGELFF
TRBJ2-7,-,TRBV5-1,TRBD1,TGCGCCAGCACCCTGATAACAGGGGGCCGAACCGAGCAGTACTTC,CASTLITGGRTEQYF
TRBJ2-7,-,TRBV6-5,-,TGTGCCAGCAGTTATGAAAGGGCATGGAGGGAGCAGTACTTC,CASSYERAWREQYF
TRBJ2-2,-,TRBV19,TRBD2,TGTGCCAGTAGTAACGCGGGAGTGAACACCGGGGAGCTGTTTTTT,CASSNAGVNTGELFF
TRBJ1-2,once,TRBV7-5,-,TGTGTCAGCGCCAGGGCAGCTAACTATGGCTACACCTTC,CVSARAANYGYTF
TRBJ1-5,-,TRBV19,-,TGTGCCAGTAGTATTGGCACTATCGGCAATCAGCCCCAGCATTTT,CASSIGTIGNQPQHF
TRBJ1-6,-,TRBV27,-,TGTGCCAGCAGTTCCTCCGGTTCACCCCTCCACTTT,CASSSSGSPLHF
TRBJ1-5,-,TRBV30,-,TGTGCCTGGAGTGTAAAGGGACTATATAGCAATCAGCCCCAGCATTTT,CAWSVKGLYSNQPQHF
TRBJ2-1,-,TRBV9,TRBD2,TGTGCCAGCAGCGCCCAGGGACTACGGATAGACAATGAGCAGTTCTTC,CASSAQGLRIDNEQFF
TRBJ2-2,few,TRBV4-2,-,TGTGCCAGCAGCCCCGCCCGGATCACCGGGGAGCTGTTTTTT,CASSPARITGELFF
TRBJ2-7,few,TRBV2,-,TGTGCCAGCAGCTCCCTGAGGGGGAACGAGCAGTACTTC,CASSSLRGNEQYF
TRBJ2-5,-,TRBV19,-,TGTGCCAGTAGTATAACCGGGACCCAGTACTTC,CASSITGTQYF
TRBJ2-7,-,TRBV7-2,-,TGTGCCAGCAGCACGGGGATAACCTACGAGCAGTACTTC,CASSTGITYEQYF
TRBJ2-7,-,TRBV6-1,TRBD2,TGTGCCAGCAAGGGACTAGCGACTTACGAGCAGTACTTC,CASKGLATYEQYF
TRBJ1-2,-,TRBV7-9,-,TGTGCCAGCATCGGGTGGGCAGGGGCTGGCTACACCTTC,CASIGWAGAGYTF
TRBJ2-3,-,TRBV5-6,-,TGTGCCAGCAGCTTGGTTGGGGACACCTTCACAGATACGCAGTATTTT,CASSLVGDTFTDTQYF
TRBJ2-3,-,TRBV2,-,TGTGCCAGCAGTGCTCGCGGTTACACAGATACGCAGTATTTT,CASSARGYTDTQYF
TRBJ1-3,-,TRBV7-2,TRBD1,TGTGCCAGCAGCACTTGGGACAGGGGACCTGGAAACACCATATATTTT,CASSTWDRGPGNTIYF
TRBJ2-7,-,TRBV7-2,TRBD2,TGTGCCAGCAGCTTGGTCGCGGGAGTGGAGCAGTACTTC,CASSLVAGVEQYF
TRBJ1-1,-,TRBV5-1,-,TGCGCCAGCAGCTTGGAGGGACAACCGAAGACTGAAGCTTTCTTT,CASSLEGQPKTEAFF
TRBJ2-4,-,TRBV28,-,TGTGCCAGCAGTACCGGGACGGGGGACATTCAGTACTTC,CASSTGTGDIQYF
TRBJ2-7,-,TRBV7-6,-,TGTGCCAGCAGCTTATCCATGGGGGCGTACGAGCAGTACTTC,CASSLSMGAYEQYF
TRBJ1-6,-,TRBV27,-,TGTGCCAGCAGTTTAGGCGGACCGACTTCACCCCTCCACTTT,CASSLGGPTSPLHF
TRBJ2-3,-,TRBV11-3,-,TGTGCCAGCAGCTTAGGACTGTCGGGGGCCGCAAGAGATACGCAGTATTTT,CASSLGLSGAARDTQYF
TRBJ2-7,-,TRBV29-1,-,TGCAGCGTTGGGCGGGACAGAAGCCACGAGCAGTACTTC,CSVGRDRSHEQYF
TRBJ2-3,medium-sized,TRBV25-1,-,TGTGCCAGCAGTGATAACGGGGTAGGCACAGATACGCAGTATTTT,CASSDNGVGTDTQYF
TRBJ1-5,-,TRBV6-4,-,TGTGCCAGCAGTGAGGGAGCACTTCAGCCCCAGCATTTT,CASSEGALQPQHF
TRBJ2-7,-,TRBV11-2,TRBD1,TGTGCCAGCAGCCCCGTGTCGGGACAGGGATCCTACGAGCAGTACTTC,CASSPVSGQGSYEQYF
TRBJ2-1,-,TRBV19,-,TGTGCCAGTAGTTCTAGGGAGATATACAATGAGCAGTTCTTC,CASSSREIYNEQFF
TRBJ1-1,once,TRBV6-1,-,TGTGCCAGCAGTGACAGGGTTCTCGGCACTGAAGCTTTCTTT,CASSDRVLGTEAFF
TRBJ2-2,-,TRBV5-1,-,TGCGCCAGCAGCTTGAACGCAGCGAACACCGGGGAGCTGTTTTTT,CASSLNAANTGELFF
TRBJ1-4,-,TRBV19,-,TGTGCCAGTTCCCGACCGAGCCGAGATGAAAAACTGTTTTTT,CASSRPSRDEKLFF
TRBJ2-2,-,TRBV10-3,-,TGTGCCATCAGTGTTGGCACAGCGAACACCGGGGAGCTGTTTTTT,CAISVGTANTGELFF
TRBJ1-3,-,TRBV28,-,TGTGCCAGCAGTTTGGGAGGAAGACCTGGAAACACCATATATTTT,CASSLGGRPGNTIYF
TRBJ2-1,once,TRBV29-1,TRBD2,TGCAGCGCCTCCGGGACTAGCGGGAGAAATGAGCAGTTCTTC,CSASGTSGRNEQFF
TRBJ2-7,-,TRBV19,TRBD2,TGTGCCAGTAGTTTGGGACTAGCGCTACGGGACGAGCAGTACTTC,CASSLGLALRDEQYF
TRBJ1-5,-,TRBV7-8,TRBD1,TGTGCCAGCAGCCCCCAAAGACAGGGGGGAGATAGCAATCAGCCCCAGCATTTT,CASSPQRQGGDSNQPQHF
TRBJ2-7,-,TRBV6-6,-,TGTGCCAGCAGACCACAGGGTATCAATCCCAACGAGCAGTACTTC,CASRPQGINPNEQYF
TRBJ2-2,-,TRBV6-5,-,TGTGCCAGCAGTTACCCCGGGCCCGGGGGCGGGGAGCTGTTTTTT,CASSYPGPGGGELFF
TRBJ1-1,-,TRBV6-1,-,TGTGCCAGCAGTGCGTCCGGGGGGGGGTCCCTTAACACTGAAGCTTTCTTT,CASSASGGGSLNTEAFF
TRBJ2-7,few,TRBV18,-,TGTGCCAGCTCACTTTACTACGAGCAGTACTTC,CASSLYYEQYF
TRBJ1-2,-,TRBV5-4,-,TGTGCCAGCAGCTTGGATCAGGGTTACTACACCTTC,CASSLDQGYYTF
TRBJ2-3,-,TRBV27,-,TGTGCCAGCAGCCTAAGGAATGGAGATACGCAGTATTTT,CASSLRNGDTQYF
TRBJ2-6,-,TRBV10-3,-,TGTGCCATCAGTGAGGCTTCTCTGGGGGCCAACGTCCTGACTTTC,CAISEASLGANVLTF
TRBJ2-7,-,TRBV5-1,-,TGCGCCAGCAGCCCGGGTCTCTCCTACGAGCAGTACTTC,CASSPGLSYEQYF
TRBJ1-2,-,TRBV30,-,TGTGCCTGGAGTGGGAACAGGGTATCGGCTAACTATGGCTACACCTTC,CAWSGNRVSANYGYTF
TRBJ2-7,-,TRBV19,TRBD2,TGTGCCAGTAGTATAGCTAGCGGTGACGGCTCCTACGAGCAGTACTTC,CASSIASGDGSYEQYF
TRBJ2-5,once,TRBV7-6,TRBD2,TGTGCCAGCAGCCTCGGACTAGCGGGGGGCCAAGAGACCCAGTACTTC,CASSLGLAGGQETQYF
TRBJ1-1,-,TRBV19,TRBD1,TGTGCCAGTATGGGACAGTTGAACACTGAAGCTTTCTTT,CASMGQLNTEAFF
TRBJ2-3,-,TRBV7-2,-,TGTGCCAGCAGCCTCGACAGGATCGTCGATACGCAGTATTTT,CASSLDRIVDTQYF
TRBJ2-3,-,TRBV28,TRBD2,TGTGCCAGCGGTACTAGCGGGGGGTTCACAGATACGCAGTATTTT,CASGTSGGFTDTQYF